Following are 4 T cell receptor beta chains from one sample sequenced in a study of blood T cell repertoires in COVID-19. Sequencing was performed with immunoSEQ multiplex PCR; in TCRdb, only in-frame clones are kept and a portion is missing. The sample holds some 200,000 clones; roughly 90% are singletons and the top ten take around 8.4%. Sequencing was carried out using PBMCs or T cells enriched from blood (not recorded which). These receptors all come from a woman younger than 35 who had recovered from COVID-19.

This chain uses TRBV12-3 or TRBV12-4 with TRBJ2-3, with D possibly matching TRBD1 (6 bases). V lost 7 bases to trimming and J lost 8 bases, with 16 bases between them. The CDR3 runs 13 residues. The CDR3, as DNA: TGTGCCAGCACCCCAGCAGGGGACGGTACGCAGTATTTT. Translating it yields CASTPAGDGTQYF.

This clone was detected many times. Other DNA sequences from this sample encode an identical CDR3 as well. The CDR3: CATSDRANYGYTF. CDR3 coding DNA: TGTGCCACCAGTGACCGGGCTAACTATGGCTACACCTTC. The chain employs TRBV24-1 and TRBJ1-2; no firm D call. Germline V gene data show CDR1 as KGHDR and CDR2 as SFDVKD. There are 13 residues in the CDR3. V dropped 4 bases and J dropped 0 bases, with 5 bases sitting between them.

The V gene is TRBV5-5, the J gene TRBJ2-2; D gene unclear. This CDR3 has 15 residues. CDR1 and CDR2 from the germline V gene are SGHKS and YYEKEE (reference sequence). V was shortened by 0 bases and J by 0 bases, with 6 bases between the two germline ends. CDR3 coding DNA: TGTGCCAGCAGCTTGGGGGCCGCGAACACCGGGGAGCTGTTTTTT. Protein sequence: CASSLGAANTGELFF.

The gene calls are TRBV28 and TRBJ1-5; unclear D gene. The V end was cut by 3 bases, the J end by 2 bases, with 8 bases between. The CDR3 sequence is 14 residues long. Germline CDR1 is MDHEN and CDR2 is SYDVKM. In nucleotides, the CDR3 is TGTGCCAGCAGTTTTCTTTTAGGCAATCAGCCCCAGCATTTT. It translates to CASSFLLGNQPQHF.